Listed below are T cell receptor beta chains from one sample, sequenced in a study of human T cells and chemical hapten exposure. From the RACE reads, TCRdb called clonotypes with MiXCR, one entry per CDR3 protein. The data contain 250,000 or so distinct CDR3 sequences, 7.5% to 9% of them singletons. The source was whole blood, collected in connection with sensitization to the hapten diphenylcyclopropenone (DPC). The receptors were sampled from a man between 18 and 35 years old with alopecia areata. Some clones in this sample may be carry-over from other donors' samples. CDR3s include the opening cysteine and the closing phenylalanine or tryptophan. The D gene is left open where the match is weak. Size is omitted from some rows. Given values are once, few, many or a class for expanded clones.

>TRBJ2-5|-|many|TRBV5-1
TGCGCCAGCAGCTTAGGGGACAAACAAGAGACCCAGTACTTC
CASSLGDKQETQYF
>TRBJ1-6|TRBD1|few|TRBV5-8
TGTGCCAGCAGCGGACAGGACGGATCACCCCTCCACTTT
CASSGQDGSPLHF
>TRBJ2-2|-|-|TRBV6-4
TGTGCCAGCAGCACCGGGATAGGGTACCCCGGGGAGCTGTTTTTT
CASSTGIGYPGELFF
>TRBJ1-1|TRBD1|-|TRBV5-1
TGCGCCAGCAGCTTGGCCGGGACAGGGGTTAACACTGAAGCTTTCTTT
CASSLAGTGVNTEAFF
>TRBJ2-7|-|-|TRBV11-2
TGTGCCAGCACCTTAGTTGGACCGAGAGAAATCGAGCAGTACTTC
CASTLVGPREIEQYF
>TRBJ1-1|-|few|TRBV12-3/TRBV12-4
TGTGCCAGCAGTTTCGACAGAGGAATGAACACTGAAGCTTTCTTT
CASSFDRGMNTEAFF
>TRBJ1-2|-|-|TRBV18
TGTGCCAGCTCACCAGGTTTACTAGGTCGCTATGGCTACACCTTC
CASSPGLLGRYGYTF
>TRBJ2-1|TRBD2|few|TRBV28
TGTGCCAGCAGGATGGGGGGGACTAGAGATGAGCAGTTCTTC
CASRMGGTRDEQFF
>TRBJ1-1|-|many|TRBV4-3
TGCGCCAGCAGCCAAGATCAGACGGTCCTTCTCCCTGAAGCTTTCTTT
CASSQDQTVLLPEAFF
>TRBJ2-1|TRBD2|-|TRBV24-1
TGTGCCACCAGTCGCGGGGGGGTGGTAGACAATGAGCAGTTCTTC
CATSRGGVVDNEQFF
>TRBJ2-2|-|few|TRBV11-2
TGTGCCAGCAGCTTCCTGACACTCGGGGAGCTGTTTTTT
CASSFLTLGELFF
>TRBJ2-5|TRBD1|few|TRBV7-2
TGTGCCAGCAGCCTTGCGGGACAGGGGGTCCAAGAGACCCAGTACTTC
CASSLAGQGVQETQYF
>TRBJ2-5|-|many|TRBV28
TGTGCCAGCATGGTAGGCCACACTGGGGGGACCCAGTACTTC
CASMVGHTGGTQYF
>TRBJ1-3|-|-|TRBV7-6
TGTGCCAGCTTAGATGGAAACACCATATATTTT
CASLDGNTIYF
>TRBJ2-6|-|-|TRBV2
TGTGCCAGCAAGGTGGGCTTCTCTGGGGCCAACGTCCTGACTTTC
CASKVGFSGANVLTF
>TRBJ1-3|-|-|TRBV27
TGTGCCAGCAGTTCCAGGGGAATGTCTGGAAACACCATATATTTT
CASSSRGMSGNTIYF
>TRBJ2-2|TRBD2|many|TRBV4-3
TGCGCCAGCAGCCAAGTGAGGGGCCTGGGAGGGTATCCCGGGGAGCTGTTTTTT
CASSQVRGLGGYPGELFF
>TRBJ2-5|-|many|TRBV27
TGTGCCAGCAGTTTCGGGATGCGGGAGACCCAGTACTTC
CASSFGMRETQYF
>TRBJ2-1|TRBD2|many|TRBV20-1
TGCAGTGCCAAACTAGCGGGGGGGCCCGATGAGCAGTTCTTC
CSAKLAGGPDEQFF
>TRBJ1-6|TRBD1|many|TRBV6-5
TGTGCCAGCAGTACTCGGGACAGGGTTTCACCCCTCCACTTT
CASSTRDRVSPLHF
>TRBJ2-5|TRBD2|few|TRBV4-3
TGCGCCAGCAGCCTTGGGACTAGCGGGGGGAAGAGACCCCAGTACTTC
CASSLGTSGGKRPQYF
>TRBJ2-3|-|few|TRBV7-6
TGTGCCAGCAGCGTGATTGGAGGGAGCTCTAGCACAGATACGCAGTATTTT
CASSVIGGSSSTDTQYF
>TRBJ2-5|TRBD1|-|TRBV29-1
TGCAGCGTTGGGACAGGGGGCCGTCAGGGAGAGACCCAGTACTTC
CSVGTGGRQGETQYF
>TRBJ1-4|-|few|TRBV10-3
TGTGCCATCAGTGAACGTGGGGCAACTAATGAAAAACTGTTTTTT
CAISERGATNEKLFF
>TRBJ1-5|-|-|TRBV7-2
TGTGCCAGCAGCTTAATCGGTGGGAGTCGTCAGCCCCAGCATTTT
CASSLIGGSRQPQHF
>TRBJ2-3|TRBD2|few|TRBV20-1
TGCAGTGCTCCCCCTAGCGGGGGGAGCACAGATACGCAGTATTTT
CSAPPSGGSTDTQYF
>TRBJ2-7|-|many|TRBV24-1
TGTGCCACCAGTGACTCAAACTCCTACGAGCAGTACTTC
CATSDSNSYEQYF
>TRBJ1-2|TRBD1|many|TRBV29-1
TGCAGCGTTGTTTTGGGGGACAGGGGGCTCGATGGCTACACCTTC
CSVVLGDRGLDGYTF
>TRBJ2-2|TRBD2|-|TRBV7-8
TGTGCCAGCAGCCACAGGGACCTAGCGGGGCTCCTCACCGGGGAGCTGTTTTTT
CASSHRDLAGLLTGELFF
>TRBJ1-1|-|few|TRBV29-1
TGCAGCGTTGTTGGGAATCGGGGCATGAACACTGAAGCTTTCTTT
CSVVGNRGMNTEAFF
>TRBJ2-5|TRBD2|once|TRBV3-1
TGTGCCAGCAGCCAAGATAGTCTAGCGGCGTACCAAGAGACCCAGTACTTC
CASSQDSLAAYQETQYF
>TRBJ2-5|-|-|TRBV11-2
TGTGCCAGCAGCCGAATATCAGGGCAAGAGACCCAGTACTTC
CASSRISGQETQYF
>TRBJ2-3|-|few|TRBV4-2
TGTGCCAGCAGCCAACTACTAACGGCTAGTCGCACAGATACGCAGTATTTT
CASSQLLTASRTDTQYF
>TRBJ2-6|-|-|TRBV29-1
TGCAGCGTTGGCGGTTACTCTGGGGCCAACGTCCTGACTTTC
CSVGGYSGANVLTF
>TRBJ2-1|TRBD2|few|TRBV7-9
TGTGCCAGCAGCCCCACTGGGATACTAGCGGGGGCAAACAATGAGCAGTTCTTC
CASSPTGILAGANNEQFF
>TRBJ1-1|-|many|TRBV7-9
TGTGCCCCGACCCTTGGGGGGGACACTGAAGCTTTCTTT
CAPTLGGDTEAFF
>TRBJ2-7|TRBD1|few|TRBV12-3/TRBV12-4
TGTGCCAGCAGCAGGACAGGGAACGAGCAGTACTTC
CASSRTGNEQYF
>TRBJ2-3|TRBD1|many|TRBV7-9
TGTGCCAGCAGCGGGGGGACAGGGCCAGATACGCAGTATTTT
CASSGGTGPDTQYF
>TRBJ1-5|-|few|TRBV7-6
TGTGCCAGCAGCTTACGGAGCGGGTCGGCTAGCAATCAGCCCCAGCATTTT
CASSLRSGSASNQPQHF
>TRBJ1-6|-|few|TRBV7-2
TGTGCCAGCAGCACAGTGGGGGGCCGCTATAATTCACCCCTCCACTTT
CASSTVGGRYNSPLHF
>TRBJ2-2|-|-|TRBV12-5
TGTGCTAGTGGACCAGGGTCCGGGGAGCTGTTTTTT
CASGPGSGELFF
>TRBJ1-1|TRBD1|many|TRBV7-2
TGTGCCAGCAGCTTAGTGTACGGACAGGGGAACACTGAAGCTTTCTTT
CASSLVYGQGNTEAFF